This T cell receptor (beta chain) was documented in a study of T cell responses to AZD1222 COVID-19 vaccine. About the research overall: Some second doses came at about 4 weeks and others at about 12 weeks; these were pooled. General study points: Within unmutated variant regions lay the reported targets of nearly half of spike-specific TCRs. Vaccine-associated CD4 TCRs spanned spike, dominant at 160-218 and 743-854. Repertoire sampling occurred only after the peak T cell response.

The table came from immunoSEQ multiplex PCR; TCRdb's copy has only in-frame clones and leaves some out. The sample consists of around 180,000 clones, more than 80% of them appearing once. Points on this clone: Its antigen is undetermined.

Losses at the gene ends were 4 bases for V and 9 bases for J; bases not matched to a gene: 14. The germline CDR1 and CDR2 sequences are SGHRS and YFSETQ. The CDR3 has 15 residues. This receptor was identified in an adult in good health. Specimen: peripheral blood, collected on day 0 of AZD1222 vaccination. V is TRBV5-1 and J is TRBJ2-5; 8 nucleotides match TRBD1. CDR3 nucleotides: TGCGCCAGCAGCCAGACAGGGGACCCCGGGAGATCCCAGTACTTC. It is translated as CASSQTGDPGRSQYF.